The entry below gives a single T cell receptor (beta chain) sequence along with its context. Antigen specificity is unknown. These data originate in a study of cytomegalovirus exposure and HLA in healthy donors. Study conclusions and caveats: An analysis that was carried out later associated 15,000 to 20,000 TCR beta sequences with HLA alleles at 0.05 false discovery rate. Reports indicate that TCR beta sequences accurately predicted the HLA-A and HLA-B alleles of most subjects. Serostatus for CMV was the only available immune exposure information.

Everyone who donated was a healthy bone marrow donor. There are 15 residues in the CDR3. Trimming cost V 8 bases and J 5 bases; bases outside gene matches: 10. Germline loops: CDR1 SNHLY, CDR2 FYNNEI. Primers: 60 Vbeta forward and 13 Jbeta reverse. Profiling relied on immunoSEQ multiplex PCR, and the TCRdb table lists in-frame clones only, not all of them. The data show roughly 190,000 clones, 65% to 85% seen once. This TCR was sampled from a middle-aged man in good health and CMV-seropositive. The source material was PBMCs. The V and J genes are TRBV2 and TRBJ2-1; TRBD1 agrees at 9 bases. CDR3 nucleotides: TGTGCCAGCCTGGGGGGGGACAGGGTTAACAATGAGCAGTTCTTC. This sequence encodes CASLGGDRVNNEQFF.